This TCR beta chain was documented in a study of OX40 agonist ivuxolimab in advanced cancers. This CDR3 is built from 16 residues. Trimming cost V 4 bases and J 3 bases; bases outside gene matches: 3. Looked up from germline, CDR1 is SGHTA and CDR2 is FQGNSA. The assay was immunoSEQ multiplex PCR, and TCRdb's table has in-frame clones only and misses some. The sample carries under 20,000 clones, roughly 60% recorded once. The rearrangement uses TRBV7-2 and TRBJ2-4; 13 bases are shared with TRBD2. Source: CD4+ or CD8+ T cells sorted from blood, taken in a trial of the OX40 agonist ivuxolimab. The clonotype originates from an adult with an advanced solid tumor such as melanoma, head and neck, liver or kidney cancer. This CDR3 is CASSSRLAGGKNIQYF. For the CDR3, the DNA is TGTGCCAGCAGCTCCCGACTAGCGGGGGGCAAAAACATTCAGTACTTC.